This TCR beta chain comes out of a study of CD8+ T cells in alopecia areata. General study results and limits: Alopecia totalis/universalis scalp especially showed more expanded CD8+ clones than normal scalp. Sequencing of scalp tissue also captures the resident alphabeta T cells of normal skin. Scalp and blood retained many expanded lesional clones during tofacitinib.

As for treatment: oral pan-JAK inhibitor, 5-10 mg twice daily. Those with alopecia areata gave lesional scalp punch biopsies and peripheral blood. This clone was detected once. Its antigen is currently unknown. Sequencing templates came from extracted RNA that was reverse transcribed into cDNA. Clones were sequenced by immunoSEQ multiplex PCR, and TCRdb holds only the in-frame ones, with some missing. Among roughly 40,000 clones listed, roughly 92% were seen once. J was trimmed by 4 bases and V by 5 bases; bases with no gene match: 3. CDR3 length equals 13 residues. CDR1 and CDR2 (germline): SGHVS, FNYEAQ.

The sequence was collected from a human donor with alopecia areata. Sequencing used CD8+ T cells sorted from blood, obtained at week 24, from a patient treated with tofacitinib. The V and J genes are TRBV7-6 and TRBJ1-1, with 8 bases identical to TRBD1. Here the CDR3 reads CASSGGQATEAFF. CDR3 bases: TGTGCCAGCAGCGGGGGACAGGCCACTGAAGCTTTCTTT.